Below are 20 T cell receptor beta chains sequenced from a single sample in a study of cytomegalovirus exposure and HLA in healthy donors. PCR was performed using 60 Vbeta and 13 Jbeta primers. Using immunoSEQ multiplex PCR, the repertoire was profiled, and TCRdb retains in-frame clones only, with some absent. The data show 75,000 to 90,000 clones, around 81% seen once. Sequences were obtained from PBMCs. The receptors shown here come from a male donor in good health and CMV-seropositive.

This sequence joins TRBV7-9 and TRBJ1-1; 10 bases are a match to TRBD1. This CDR3 region has 15 residues. V shed 6 bases, J shed 5 bases, and the junction held 9 bases outside the gene matches. CDR1 is SEHNR, CDR2 FQNEAQ, per germline (reference sequence). As DNA, the CDR3 is TGTGCCAGCAGTACAAGAGACAGGGGGCGGACTGAAGCTTTCTTT. Its translation is CASSTRDRGRTEAFF.

The rearrangement links TRBV7-2 to TRBJ2-3; 8 bases are shared with TRBD2. The CDR3 covers 15 residues. Germline loops: CDR1 SGHTA, CDR2 FQGNSA. J lost 5 bases, V lost 7 bases, and 11 bases had no gene match. The CDR3 DNA reads TGTGCCAGCAACCTAGAAGCGGGGGTGGGAGATACGCAGTATTTT. Amino acids: CASNLEAGVGDTQYF.

The rearrangement uses TRBV6-5 and TRBJ2-7; 8 bases are a match to TRBD1. J lost 0 bases, V lost 4 bases, and 2 bases had no gene match. Germline CDR1 and CDR2: MNHEY and SVGAGI. The CDR3 is 14 amino acids. CDR3 bases: TGTGCCAGCAGTTGGACAGGGTACTCCTACGAGCAGTACTTC. Protein: CASSWTGYSYEQYF.

This clone is a singleton in its sample. The rearrangement links TRBV18 to TRBJ1-1; D gene unclear. Germline CDR1 KGHSH, CDR2 LQKENI. The CDR3 totals 13 residues. Trimming removed 6 bases from V and 2 bases from J, with 10 bases in between. This CDR3 is CASSSGENTEAFF. In nucleotides, the CDR3 is TGTGCCAGCTCCTCGGGAGAAAACACTGAAGCTTTCTTT.

The rearrangement joins TRBV7-6 to TRBJ2-5; D is uncertain. Germline V gene sequence: CDR1 SGHVS, CDR2 FNYEAQ. V shed 0 bases and J shed 5 bases, with 4 bases lying between them. The CDR3 covers 12 residues. The CDR3 coding sequence is TGTGCCAGCAGCTTAGCTCTTGAGACCCAGTACTTC. It codes for CASSLALETQYF.

This chain uses TRBV6-1 with TRBJ2-5; 8 nucleotides line up with TRBD1. There are 14 residues in the CDR3. Germline V gene sequence: CDR1 MNHNS, CDR2 SASEGT. Germline trimming cut 6 bases from V and 1 base from J; bases unmatched to any gene: 4. Here the CDR3 DNA reads TGTGCCAGCAGCCGGACAGGGCTCCAAGAGACCCAGTACTTC. Protein sequence: CASSRTGLQETQYF.

The chain has TRBV12-5 and TRBJ2-1, with D perhaps TRBD1 (5 bases). This CDR3 is 13 amino acids long. CDR1 is LGHNT and CDR2 is FRNRAP in the germline V gene. Between the trimmed V and J ends, which lost 3 bases and 7 bases, there was a span of 10 bases. Here the CDR3 reads CASGFEGANEQFF. CDR3 DNA: TGTGCTAGTGGTTTTGAAGGGGCGAATGAGCAGTTCTTC.

The rearrangement links TRBV5-8 to TRBJ1-1; the D gene is possibly TRBD1 (6 bases). The germline V gene has CDR1 SGHTS and CDR2 YDEGEE. The CDR3 length is 14 residues. V was clipped by 4 bases and J by 1 base, with 11 bases between them. In DNA, the CDR3 is TGTGCCAGCAGCCCCGGGACATCGAACACTGAAGCTTTCTTT. This translates into CASSPGTSNTEAFF.

The chain recombines TRBV28 with TRBJ2-2, with 7 positions matching TRBD1. V was clipped by 4 bases and J by 6 bases; unmatched bases: 11. This CDR3 spans 16 amino acids. Germline-derived CDR1 and CDR2 are MDHEN and SYDVKM. CDR3 nucleotide sequence: TGTGCCAGCAGTTATCCCTTACAGGGGAAGTCCGGGGAGCTGTTTTTT. Encoded protein: CASSYPLQGKSGELFF.

J is TRBJ1-4 and V is TRBV30; no clear D gene. The V gene lost 6 bases and the J gene lost 7 bases, with 6 bases spanning the gap. The germline V gene encodes CDR1 GTSNPN and CDR2 SVGIG (reference sequence). The CDR3 has 10 amino acids. The DNA of the CDR3 is TGTGCCTGCGGCGGTGAAAAACTGTTTTTT. Protein product: CACGGEKLFF.

The table lists this clone with a few counts. The genes are TRBV29-1 and TRBJ2-1, with TRBD2 matching 9 bases. Germline CDR1 reads SQVTM; CDR2 reads ANQGSEA. The CDR3 spans 17 residues. With 7 bases clipped from V and 4 bases from J, the junction kept 17 bases outside the gene matches. DNA for the CDR3: TGCAGCGCGCGGGGGAGCGGGAGGACGTCGATATACAATGAGCAGTTCTTC. Its translation is CSARGSGRTSIYNEQFF.

This clone was found a few times. The V and J genes are TRBV11-2 and TRBJ2-5; tentatively, D is TRBD1 (6 bases). The CDR3 length is 15 residues. V shed 4 bases and J shed 0 bases, with 12 bases lying between them. Germline loops: CDR1 SGHAT, CDR2 FQNNGV. The CDR3 sequence is CASSWRDRYQETQYF. The CDR3 region has the DNA TGTGCCAGCAGCTGGAGAGACAGGTACCAAGAGACCCAGTACTTC. The complete variable domain, with remaining parts taken from reference TRBV11-2 and TRBJ2-5, reads EAGVAQSPRYKIIEKRQSVAFWCNPISGHATLYWYQQILGQGPKLLIQFQNNGVVDDSQLPKDRFSAERLKGVDSTLKIQPAKLEDSAVYLCASSWRDRYQETQYFGPGTRLLVL.

The chain employs TRBV5-1 and TRBJ2-1; D is uncertain. Trimming removed 0 bases from V and 9 bases from J, with 16 bases in between. Germline CDR1 and CDR2: SGHRS and YFSETQ. The length of the CDR3 is 15 residues. Here the CDR3 DNA reads TGCGCCAGCAGCTTGGCCCCGGTGTCAGGTAGTGAGCAGTTCTTC. This sequence encodes CASSLAPVSGSEQFF.

Of note for this clone: Other DNA sequences in the sample encode the same CDR3. The chain recombines TRBV25-1 with TRBJ2-5, with D possibly being TRBD1 (5 bases). The germline V gene has CDR1 MGHDK and CDR2 SYGVNS. CDR3 length equals 15 residues. Deletions cut 8 bases from V and 1 base from J, with 17 bases between. CDR3 in DNA: TGTGCCAGCTCGAGCATAGGGGAAGGCCAAGAGACCCAGTACTTC. Its protein product is CASSSIGEGQETQYF.

V usage is TRBV7-9 and J usage is TRBJ2-7, with TRBD1 matching over 10 bases. Germline CDR1 is SEHNR and CDR2 is FQNEAQ (reference sequence). The length of the CDR3 is 15 residues. The V and J ends lost 5 bases and 6 bases, in that order; junction bases with no gene match: 10. CDR3 protein: CASSLMTGGVSEQYF. The CDR3 DNA reads TGTGCCAGCAGCCTAATGACAGGGGGCGTCTCCGAGCAGTACTTC. Using reference TRBV7-9 and TRBJ2-7 for the parts outside the CDR3, the full variable domain is DTGVSQNPRHKITKRGQNVTFRCDPISEHNRLYWYRQTLGQGPEFLTYFQNEAQLEKSRLLSDRFSAERPKGSFSTLEIQRTEQGDSAMYLCASSLMTGGVSEQYFGPGTRLTVT.

The chain has TRBV6-4 and TRBJ1-1, with D perhaps matching TRBD1 (6 bases). This CDR3 spans 14 amino acids. V shed 0 bases and J shed 5 bases, with 10 bases lying between them. Germline CDR1 MRHNA, CDR2 SNTAGT. The CDR3: CASSDSSRGTEAFF. In DNA, the CDR3 is TGTGCCAGCAGTGACTCGTCCAGGGGAACTGAAGCTTTCTTT.

This clone has more than one count but fewer than ten. Here the CDR3 DNA reads TGTGCCCGAGGACAGCTGAACACTGAAGCTTTCTTT. Its translation is CARGQLNTEAFF. The J gene is TRBJ1-1, the V gene TRBV30; D perhaps matches TRBD1 (6 bases). The CDR3 loop spans 12 amino acids. V gave up 8 bases and J gave up 0 bases, with 10 bases separating them. Germline loops: CDR1 GTSNPN, CDR2 SVGIG (reference sequence).

The chain employs TRBV4-3 and TRBJ2-5; 11 nucleotides line up with TRBD2. V lost 0 bases, J lost 4 bases, and 7 bases stayed unmatched. The germline V gene has CDR1 LGHNA and CDR2 YSLEER. The CDR3 runs 17 residues. The CDR3 reads CASSQDSGGEVPETQYF. CDR3 nucleotides: TGCGCCAGCAGCCAAGATAGCGGGGGGGAGGTTCCAGAGACCCAGTACTTC.

This chain joins TRBV6-1 and TRBJ1-2, with 10 bases aligning to TRBD1. V shed 6 bases and J 3 bases; nucleotides not matched to a gene: 4. CDR1 and CDR2 (germline): MNHNS, SASEGT. The CDR3 has 14 residues. The CDR3: CASSVGTGDYGYTF. DNA of the CDR3: TGTGCCAGCAGCGTAGGGACAGGGGACTATGGCTACACCTTC.

This rearrangement joins TRBV5-1 to TRBJ2-7; D ambiguous. The CDR3 loop spans 16 amino acids. Germline V CDR1 and CDR2: SGHRS, YFSETQ. The V gene lost 0 bases and the J gene lost 0 bases, with 13 bases spanning the gap. The CDR3 region has the DNA TGCGCCAGCAGCTTGGCCATTCAGTCAGGCTCCTACGAGCAGTACTTC. Translating gives CASSLAIQSGSYEQYF.